Following are 16 T cell receptor beta chains from one sample sequenced in a study of molecular identifiers for immune sequencing clone quantification. TCRdb called the PCR reads again in MiXCR, with one record for every CDR3 protein. The sample yields hundreds of thousands of distinct CDR3 sequences, 25% seen once. The sequencing input was naive CD8+ T cells from blood, with Jurkat cell RNA spiked in. Subset given: FACS-sorted CD8+CD4-CCR7+CD45RA+ naive T cells. The receptor source for this set is a human donor in good health. Some libraries in this study had Jurkat cell RNA spiked in.

The genes are TRBV30 and TRBJ2-3; the D is unclear. Germline CDR1 is GTSNPN and CDR2 is SVGIG (reference sequence). Deletions cut 0 bases from V and 0 bases from J, with 4 bases between. This CDR3 has 13 residues. In nucleotides, the CDR3 is TGTGCCTGGAGTGTGACTAGCACAGATACGCAGTATTTT. The encoded protein is CAWSVTSTDTQYF. Variable domain in full (rest from reference TRBV30 and TRBJ2-3): SQTIHQWPATLVQPVGSPLSLECTVEGTSNPNLYWYRQAAGRGLQLLFYSVGIGQISSEVPQNLSASRPQDRQFILSSKKLLLSDSGFYLCAWSVTSTDTQYFGPGTRLTVL.

This clonotype was counted at least ten times. The V and J genes are TRBV4-2 and TRBJ2-5, with a possible D match to TRBD1 (5 bases). Germline lookup yields CDR1 LGHNA and CDR2 YNFKEQ. V was shortened by 0 bases and J by 3 bases, with 8 bases between the two germline ends. The CDR3 extends over 14 amino acids. The chain's CDR3 is CASSQEGVEETQYF. The CDR3 coding sequence is TGTGCCAGCAGCCAAGAAGGGGTTGAAGAGACCCAGTACTTC.

About this clonotype: This may be a read error, as it is one base from a much larger clone. CDR3 DNA: TGTGCCAGCAGCCGAGAACCGGATCAGTGCAATAGCAATCAGCCCCAGCATTTT. This codes for CASSREPDQCNSNQPQHF. The chain carries TRBV12-3 or TRBV12-4 and TRBJ1-5, with no clear D. Trimming shortened V by 6 bases and J by 0 bases, and 21 bases separated the two germline ends. The CDR3 covers 18 residues.

This clonotype has just a few counts. The CDR3 protein is CASSPGQGVHNEQFF. The CDR3 DNA is TGCGCCAGCAGCCCGGGACAGGGCGTCCACAATGAGCAGTTCTTC. The genes are TRBV4-3 and TRBJ2-1, with 9 bases that match TRBD1. CDR1 is LGHNA, CDR2 YSLEER, per germline. The CDR3 extends over 15 amino acids. Trimming cost V 4 bases and J 5 bases; bases outside gene matches: 6.

On this clonotype: A much bigger clone sits one base away, suggesting this may be a read error. This chain uses TRBV7-3 with TRBJ2-5; D is perhaps TRBD1 (5 bases). Per the germline V gene, CDR1 is SGHTA and CDR2 is FQGTGA. The germline V and J ends were trimmed by 1 base and 4 bases, with 13 bases remaining between them. The CDR3 extends over 15 amino acids. CDR3: CASSLMGLDRETQYF. As DNA, the CDR3 is TGTGCCAGCAGCTTAATGGGGCTAGACCGAGAGACCCAGTACTTC.

V gene TRBV6-2 or TRBV6-3 combines with J gene TRBJ2-1; possibly TRBD1 for D (5 bases). This CDR3 contains 18 residues. Germline CDR1 MNHEY, CDR2 SVGEGT. V dropped 6 bases and J dropped 5 bases, with 26 bases sitting between them. The CDR3 here is CASRQELHMSTPNNEQFF. The CDR3 DNA reads as TGTGCCAGCAGACAGGAACTCCACATGTCGACACCGAACAATGAGCAGTTCTTC.

The table lists this clonotype with a few counts. This chain joins TRBV4-3 and TRBJ2-3; maybe TRBD1 (6 bases). V dropped 0 bases and J dropped 3 bases, with 10 bases sitting between them. Germline values: CDR1 LGHNA, CDR2 YSLEER. The CDR3 is 15 residues long. CDR3 bases: TGCGCCAGCAGCCAAGACAGGGGACAAACAGATACGCAGTATTTT. It yields the protein CASSQDRGQTDTQYF.

This clonotype was observed a few times. This chain links TRBV24-1 with TRBJ2-5; a possible D gene is TRBD1 (6 bases). The V gene's germline CDR1 is KGHDR and CDR2 SFDVKD. The CDR3 has 14 amino acids. The V and J ends lost 4 bases and 4 bases respectively, with 12 bases between them. CDR3 nucleotide sequence: TGTGCCACCAGTGAGGGGGCTGGGGGAGAGACCCAGTACTTC. Translation: CATSEGAGGETQYF.

As regards this clonotype: With a much larger clone just one base away, this may be a read error. J is TRBJ2-1 and V is TRBV11-2; 7 bases map to TRBD2. The germline gives CDR1 SGHAT, CDR2 FQNNGV. The CDR3 is 16 amino acids. V lost 5 bases to trimming and J lost 6 bases; unmatched junction nucleotides: 13. DNA for the CDR3: TGTGCCAGCAGCCCCCGACTAGCCACCCTCGGCAATGAGCAGTTCTTC. Translation: CASSPRLATLGNEQFF.

The table lists this clonotype with many counts. The V gene is TRBV9, the J gene TRBJ2-5; 7 bases match TRBD1. CDR1 and CDR2 from the germline V gene are SGDLS and YYNGEE. The CDR3 extends over 17 amino acids. J gave up 5 bases and V 5 bases, and 18 bases lay outside the gene matches. CDR3 bases: TGTGCCAGCAGTGGGGGTCTCGGGACAGCTGAGACGGAGACCCAGTACTTC. Residues: CASSGGLGTAETETQYF.

This clonotype was seen ten or more times. This chain connects TRBV5-1 to TRBJ2-7, with 14 bases identical to TRBD2. After removal of 1 base from V and 3 bases from J, the junction contained 3 bases not matched to a gene. The germline gives CDR1 SGHRS, CDR2 YFSETQ. The CDR3 extends over 16 amino acids. This chain's CDR3 is CASSLRLAGGVYEQYF. The CDR3 DNA is TGCGCCAGCAGCTTGAGACTAGCGGGAGGGGTCTACGAGCAGTACTTC.

This clonotype was recorded many times. The chain recombines TRBV7-9 with TRBJ2-4, with 9 bases identical to TRBD2. The V gene end was trimmed by 3 bases and the J gene end by 0 bases; junction bases not matched to a gene: 9. The CDR3 runs to 18 residues. CDR1 is SEHNR, CDR2 FQNEAQ, per germline (reference sequence). The CDR3 sequence: CASSFTASGELAKNIQYF. CDR3 DNA: TGTGCCAGCAGCTTCACGGCTAGCGGGGAACTAGCCAAAAACATTCAGTACTTC.

A note on this clonotype: A much larger clone lies a single base off, so this may be a read error. The chain employs TRBV5-1 and TRBJ2-5; the match to TRBD1 covers 8 bases. Germline-derived CDR1 and CDR2 are SGHRS and YFSETQ. The CDR3 covers 13 residues. V was clipped by 8 bases and J by 7 bases; unmatched bases: 10. The DNA of the CDR3 is TGCGCCAGTATCTCCGGGACAGGAGGGACCCAGTACTTC. Translation gives CASISGTGGTQYF.

This clonotype was detected ten times or more. This chain uses TRBV30 with TRBJ1-4; D not resolved. V was pared by 8 bases and J by 3 bases, with 16 bases between. CDR1 GTSNPN and CDR2 SVGIG come from the germline V gene (reference sequence). CDR3 length: 14 amino acids. The CDR3 DNA reads as TGTGCCACGGAGATGGGGATGCCTAATGAAAAACTGTTTTTT. Translated, it gives CATEMGMPNEKLFF.

In regard to this clonotype: Possible read error: a much larger clone is one base away. The rearrangement uses TRBV29-1 and TRBJ2-7; D possibly corresponds to TRBD2 (5 bases). The V gene lost 6 bases and the J gene lost 6 bases, with 24 bases spanning the gap. CDR3 length: 15 residues. The germline V gene encodes CDR1 SQVTM and CDR2 ANQGSEA. The CDR3 DNA follows: TGCAGCGTCAGAGAGGGTCAGGCTTTTTCGTCCGAGCAGTACTTC. Its protein product is CSVREGQAFSSEQYF.

This clonotype was seen ten or more times. The chain has TRBV28 and TRBJ1-2; TRBD1 matches 7 bases. The CDR3 contains 13 residues. Germline CDR1 MDHEN, CDR2 SYDVKM. Unmatched junction bases numbered 6, after V lost 7 bases and J lost 4 bases. Written as DNA, the CDR3 is TGTGCCAGCAACCCAGGGACAGCCTATGGCTACACCTTC. This sequence encodes CASNPGTAYGYTF.